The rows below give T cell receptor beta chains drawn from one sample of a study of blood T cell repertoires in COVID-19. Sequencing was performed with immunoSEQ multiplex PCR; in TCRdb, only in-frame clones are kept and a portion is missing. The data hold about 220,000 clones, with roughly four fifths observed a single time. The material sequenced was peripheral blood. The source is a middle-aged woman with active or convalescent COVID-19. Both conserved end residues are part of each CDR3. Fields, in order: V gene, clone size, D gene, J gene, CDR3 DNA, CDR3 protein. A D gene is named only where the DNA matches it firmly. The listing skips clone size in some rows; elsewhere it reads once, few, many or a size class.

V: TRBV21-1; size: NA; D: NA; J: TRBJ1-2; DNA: TGTGCCAGCAGCAAACGCGTTAGGGGTTTTCATGGCTACACCTTC; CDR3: CASSKRVRGFHGYTF
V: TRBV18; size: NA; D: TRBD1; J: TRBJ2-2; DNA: TGTGCCAGCCTACAGGGGGCAGGCACCGGGGAGCTGTTTTTT; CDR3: CASLQGAGTGELFF
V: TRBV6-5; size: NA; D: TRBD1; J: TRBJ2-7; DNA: TGTGCCAGCAGTTACAACAGGGGGCCCGAGCAGTACTTC; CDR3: CASSYNRGPEQYF
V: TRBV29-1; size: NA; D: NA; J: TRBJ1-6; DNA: TGCAGCGTTGAAGCGGTCAGGGGCAATTCACCCCTCCACTTT; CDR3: CSVEAVRGNSPLHF
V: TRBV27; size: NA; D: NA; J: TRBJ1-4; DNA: TGTGCCAGCAGCCGCCGGGGTCGGGCAACTAATGAAAAACTGTTTTTT; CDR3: CASSRRGRATNEKLFF
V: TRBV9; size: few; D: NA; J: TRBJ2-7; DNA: TGTGCCAGCAGCGTAGAGGCAGGCTCCTACGAGCAGTACTTC; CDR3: CASSVEAGSYEQYF
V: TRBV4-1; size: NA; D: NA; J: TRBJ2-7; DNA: TGCGCCAGCAGCCAGGGGTGGGACACCTACGAGCAGTACTTC; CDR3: CASSQGWDTYEQYF
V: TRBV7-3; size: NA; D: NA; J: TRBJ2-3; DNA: TGTGCCAGCAGCTTATTGGCAGGATCCACAGATACGCAGTATTTT; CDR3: CASSLLAGSTDTQYF
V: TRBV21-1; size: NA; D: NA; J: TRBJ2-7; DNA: TGTGCCACCTTTGGCACCAGCGGGAGGGCCTACGAGCAGTACTTC; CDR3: CATFGTSGRAYEQYF
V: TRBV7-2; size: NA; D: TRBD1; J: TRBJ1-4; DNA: TGTGCCAGCAGCTTAGGGACAGGTGAAAAACTGTTTTTT; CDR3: CASSLGTGEKLFF
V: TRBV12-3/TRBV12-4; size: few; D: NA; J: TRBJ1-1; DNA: TGTGCCAGCTTGGGCCCCATGAACACTGAAGCTTTCTTT; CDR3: CASLGPMNTEAFF
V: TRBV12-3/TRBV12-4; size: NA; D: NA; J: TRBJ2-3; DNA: TGTGCCAGTTCCTTCTTGGCGGGTGCGTGGCATTTT; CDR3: CASSFLAGAWHF
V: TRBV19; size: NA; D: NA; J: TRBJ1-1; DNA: TGTGCCAGTAGTATGGGGAGGCAGAACACTGAAGCTTTCTTT; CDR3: CASSMGRQNTEAFF
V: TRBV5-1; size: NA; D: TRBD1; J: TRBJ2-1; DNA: TGCGCCAGCAGCTTGGGGGACAGGCCATTCTACAATGAGCAGTTCTTC; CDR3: CASSLGDRPFYNEQFF
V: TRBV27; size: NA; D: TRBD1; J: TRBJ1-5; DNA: TGTGCCAGCAGTTTATCTCTCGGCAGGGGGCGAGTCGAGCCCCAGCATTTT; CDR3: CASSLSLGRGRVEPQHF